The 5 T cell receptor beta chains presented below share a single source sample, sequenced in a study of T cells in women clearing cervical HPV infection. Data came from immunoSEQ multiplex PCR; TCRdb stores just in-frame clones and leaves some out. This listing includes 35,000 to 45,000 clones. The material sequenced was blood buffy coat. The receptors come from a woman between 18 and 75 years old with a cervical HPV16 infection that either progressed to CIN3+ or cleared (not recorded which).

Regarding this clone: With the read ending 3 residues before the CDR3 end, the germline J gene is used to fill in that end. The chain links TRBV7-6 to TRBJ1-1, with TRBD1 as a possible D gene (5 bases). CDR3 length: 14 amino acids. V lost 1 base and J lost 2, with 8 bases in between. From germline, CDR1 is SGHVS and CDR2 FNYEAQ. Incomplete CDR3 DNA: TGTGCCAGCAGCTTAGGCGACAGCAACACTGAA. The encoded protein is CASSLGDSNTE. The CDR3 in full is CASSLGDSNTEAFF.

Details on this clone: The read gets to within 3 residues of the CDR3 end, and the germline J gene fills in the rest. The chain recombines TRBV7-9 with TRBJ1-5; D gene unclear. CDR1 SEHNR and CDR2 FQNEAQ come from the germline V gene (reference sequence). CDR3 size: 15 residues. The V end lost 4 bases, the J end lost 9 bases, and 19 bases lay between the germline ends. CDR3 DNA (partial): TGTGCCAGCAGCTCCGGCCGAGGAGCCTCGGGGCCC. Encoded protein: CASSSGRGASGP. The full CDR3 is CASSSGRGASGPQHF.

In the case of this clone: The read ends 3 residues before the CDR3 terminus; that terminus is restored from the germline J gene. V gene TRBV19 combines with J gene TRBJ2-1; D call uncertain. The V end lost 3 bases, the J end lost 5 bases, and 8 bases lay between the germline ends. Germline-derived CDR1 and CDR2 are LNHDA and SQIVND (reference sequence). CDR3 length: 13 amino acids. The covered CDR3 bases are TGTGCCAGTAGTATCTACGATAACAATGAG. It yields the protein CASSIYDNNE. The entire CDR3 is CASSIYDNNEQFF.

Concerning this clone: The read stops 3 residues short of the end of the CDR3; the missing end is completed from the germline J gene. The rearrangement uses TRBV2 and TRBJ2-7, with unresolved D. Germline V CDR1 and CDR2: SNHLY, FYNNEI. Trimming shortened V by 4 bases and J by 0 bases, and 7 bases separated the two germline ends. The CDR3 covers 13 residues. The DNA read from the CDR3 is TGTGCCAGCAGTGTTGGCACCTCCTACGAG. The encoded protein is CASSVGTSYE. From start to end, the CDR3 is CASSVGTSYEQYF.

As to this clone: The CDR3 end falls 3 residues outside the read, so it is completed with the germline J gene. The chain uses TRBV6-2 or TRBV6-3 and TRBJ2-5; TRBD1 matches at 10 bases. This CDR3 region has 16 residues. The J segment lost 4 bases and the V segment lost 7 bases, leaving 12 bases of the junction unmatched. The germline V gene encodes CDR1 MNHEY and CDR2 SVGEGT. The CDR3 sequence: CASKHNPGQGLETQYF. The CDR3 bases that were read are TGTGCCAGCAAACACAACCCGGGACAGGGGTTAGAGACC.